This entry concerns a single T cell receptor beta chain. These data come from a study of blood T cell repertoires in COVID-19. Study summary: Samples representing acute and convalescent COVID-19 were sourced from the United States, Italy and Spain. T cells, B-cell-depleted T cells, or PBMCs provided the cDNA or gDNA that served as material.

Assay used: immunoSEQ multiplex PCR; TCRdb lists only in-frame clones, some missing. The table lists 160,000 or so clones, approximately 80% of them singletons, with over 11% in the top ten. CDR1 is LGHDT, CDR2 YNNKEL, per germline (reference sequence). The CDR3 totals 14 residues. The V end was cut by 4 bases, the J end by 1 base, with 10 bases between. The sample taken for sequencing was peripheral blood. The chain recombines TRBV3-1 (or the pseudogene TRBV3-2) with TRBJ1-1; D call uncertain. The receptor comes from a woman aged 80 or older with acute or convalescent COVID-19. The CDR3 DNA follows: TGTGCCAGCAGCCGCCGGGAGGCGAACACTGAAGCTTTCTTT. Protein sequence: CASSRREANTEAFF.